The 30 T cell receptor beta chains below all came from one sample that was sequenced in a study of early T cells in non-severe SARS-CoV-2 infection. In TCRdb, the 5' RACE reads were re-called with MiXCR into one record per CDR3 protein. The sample has some 56,000 distinct CDR3 sequences, 10% seen once; the top ten hold approximately 6.5%. Sequencing used whole blood. Every receptor here comes from an adult who was a healthcare worker with PCR-confirmed SARS-CoV-2 infection or an uninfected control (not recorded which).

This clonotype has just a few counts. The chain is built from TRBV5-1 and TRBJ2-7, with 10 positions matching TRBD2. The CDR3 covers 14 residues. Germline V gene lookup returns CDR1 SGHRS and CDR2 YFSETQ. The ends lost 7 bases at V and 5 bases at J; junction bases unmatched: 9. Here the CDR3 DNA reads TGCGCCAGCCGTTGGGGTCTAGCGGGAGACGAGCAGTACTTC. It specifies CASRWGLAGDEQYF.

The chain combines TRBV9 with TRBJ2-1; no firm D call. The CDR3 consists of 15 residues. CDR1 and CDR2 from the germline V gene are SGDLS and YYNGEE. V gave up 0 bases and J gave up 0 bases, with 7 bases separating them. The CDR3 DNA reads as TGTGCCAGCAGCGTAGAGAGTTCCTCCTACAATGAGCAGTTCTTC. Translating gives CASSVESSSYNEQFF.

As to this clonotype: The junction does not match germline at one end; this may be a read error. The chain employs TRBV29-1 and TRBJ2-3, with D unresolved. The CDR3 consists of 12 residues. Germline-derived CDR1 and CDR2 are SQVTM and ANQGSEA. The CDR3 DNA is TGCAGCGTTGGACTGGATCCAGAAACGCAGTATTTT. This sequence encodes CSVGLDPETQYF.

This chain links TRBV7-2 with TRBJ1-4; TRBD1 matches 7 bases. The CDR3 spans 14 residues. After removal of 5 bases from V and 5 bases from J, the junction contained 5 bases not matched to a gene. Germline-derived CDR1 and CDR2 are SGHTA and FQGNSA. CDR3 bases: TGTGCCAGCAGCCCGACAGGGCTGAATGAAAAACTGTTTTTT. This encodes CASSPTGLNEKLFF.

This clonotype was seen many times. V usage is TRBV2 and J usage is TRBJ2-1, with D tentatively TRBD1 (6 bases). Trimming removed 6 bases at V and 4 bases at J, with 13 bases between. The V gene's germline CDR1 is SNHLY and CDR2 FYNNEI. The CDR3 covers 14 residues. In nucleotides, the CDR3 is TGTGCCAGCAGGATTACAACAGGGTACAATGAGCAGTTCTTC. Translated: CASRITTGYNEQFF.

This clonotype was seen many times. The chain employs TRBV28 and TRBJ1-3; perhaps TRBD1 as D (5 bases). The germline V gene encodes CDR1 MDHEN and CDR2 SYDVKM. The CDR3 consists of 16 residues. The V gene lost 6 bases and the J gene lost 0 bases, with 15 bases spanning the gap. The CDR3 loop is CASSFRTPFSGNTIYF. CDR3 bases: TGTGCCAGCAGCTTTCGGACACCCTTCTCTGGAAACACCATATATTTT.

This clonotype was counted ten times or more. V and J are TRBV12-3 or TRBV12-4 and TRBJ1-5; TRBD1 might be the D (5 bases). V gave up 6 bases and J gave up 9 bases, with 15 bases separating them. CDR3 size: 13 residues. CDR3 bases: TGTGCCAGCAGATGGGACCGCTCGGGGCCCCAGCATTTT. This gives the protein CASRWDRSGPQHF.

Many counts were recorded for this clonotype. The rearrangement joins TRBV20-1 to TRBJ2-1; no clear D. Germline V gene data show CDR1 as DFQATT and CDR2 as SNEGSKA (reference sequence). V dropped 5 bases and J dropped 0 bases, with 8 bases sitting between them. The CDR3 loop spans 13 amino acids. As DNA, the CDR3 is TGCAGTGCTCCCGAAAGCTCCTACAATGAGCAGTTCTTC. The encoded protein is CSAPESSYNEQFF.

This clonotype was counted at least ten times. The V call is TRBV7-2, the J call TRBJ2-1; no definite D call. Germline CDR1 and CDR2: SGHTA and FQGNSA. This CDR3 is built from 17 residues. The V gene lost 8 bases and the J gene lost 8 bases, with 28 bases spanning the gap. The CDR3 coding sequence is TGTGCCAGCGTCAAAGGTTCGGCGGCAACGGGTGTGGATGAGCAGTTCTTC. This codes for CASVKGSAATGVDEQFF.

The V and J genes are TRBV10-3 and TRBJ2-3, with unresolved D. Germline lookup yields CDR1 ENHRY and CDR2 SYGVKD. V shed 8 bases and J shed 2 bases, with 5 bases lying between them. CDR3 length equals 11 residues. In DNA, the CDR3 is TGTGCCATCGAGGACACAGATACGCAGTATTTT. Translation: CAIEDTDTQYF.

The table lists this clonotype with many counts. V gene TRBV28 combines with J gene TRBJ2-1, with a possible D match to TRBD2 (6 bases). The V end was cut by 5 bases, the J end by 6 bases, with 23 bases between. This CDR3 spans 17 amino acids. Germline lookup yields CDR1 MDHEN and CDR2 SYDVKM. In DNA form, the CDR3 reads TGTGCCAGCAGTCCGAGGTCCTGGCGGGGTTATAGCAATGAGCAGTTCTTC. Translated: CASSPRSWRGYSNEQFF.

Many counts were recorded for this clonotype. The chain is built from TRBV24-1 and TRBJ1-1, with no clear D. V was trimmed by 0 bases and J by 1 base, leaving 14 bases between them. Germline V gene data show CDR1 as KGHDR and CDR2 as SFDVKD. The CDR3 runs to 17 residues. As DNA, the CDR3 is TGTGCCACCAGTGATTTGATGGCTCTGGGGAGGAACACTGAAGCTTTCTTT. This gives the protein CATSDLMALGRNTEAFF.

The chain links TRBV7-6 to TRBJ1-1, with TRBD1 as a possible D gene (6 bases). CDR1 and CDR2 (germline): SGHVS, FNYEAQ. The CDR3 length is 12 residues. The V end was cut by 1 base, the J end by 13 bases, with 13 bases between. The CDR3 DNA reads as TGTGCCAGCAGCTTAGTGGGGACAAATCTTTTCTTT. It encodes CASSLVGTNLFF.

The rearrangement links TRBV7-2 to TRBJ2-2, with D unresolved. The V gene's germline CDR1 is SGHTA and CDR2 FQGNSA. V was pared by 5 bases and J by 7 bases, with 14 bases between. This CDR3 contains 14 residues. CDR3 region: CASSPDRVVGELFF. The CDR3 DNA reads as TGTGCCAGCAGCCCAGATCGGGTCGTCGGGGAGCTGTTTTTT.

This clonotype was seen many times. The chain links TRBV6-2 or TRBV6-3 to TRBJ1-2, with D tentatively TRBD1 (6 bases). This CDR3 spans 11 amino acids. Germline V gene data show CDR1 as MNHEY and CDR2 as SVGEGT. Trimming shortened V by 6 bases and J by 5 bases, and 7 bases separated the two germline ends. In DNA, the CDR3 is TGTGCCAGCAGCCAGGGGTATGGCTACACCTTC. Its protein is CASSQGYGYTF.

This clonotype was recorded many times. V is TRBV3-1 and J is TRBJ2-5; 9 bases line up with TRBD1. V shed 0 bases and J 5 bases; nucleotides not matched to a gene: 1. Germline-derived CDR1 and CDR2 are LGHDT and YNNKEL (reference sequence). The CDR3 runs to 14 residues. This CDR3 is CASSQETGGETQYF. The CDR3 DNA follows: TGTGCCAGCAGCCAAGAGACAGGGGGGGAGACCCAGTACTTC.

This clonotype was seen at least ten times. The chain uses TRBV10-3 and TRBJ1-1; a weak D match, TRBD1 (6 bases). CDR3 length equals 16 residues. Germline values: CDR1 ENHRY, CDR2 SYGVKD. Trimming stripped 1 base from V and 1 base from J, with 13 bases between. In DNA form, the CDR3 reads TGTGCCATCAGTGAGTATAACAGGGCTGCGAACACTGAAGCTTTCTTT. Translated: CAISEYNRAANTEAFF.

This clonotype was counted at least ten times. CDR3 in DNA: TGTGCCAGCAGTTACGGGGTTACTGAAGCTTTCTTT. Its translation: CASSYGVTEAFF. The chain links TRBV12-3 or TRBV12-4 to TRBJ1-1; unclear D gene. The length of the CDR3 is 12 residues. Trimming removed 4 bases at V and 5 bases at J, with 8 bases between.

A word on this clonotype: This is likely a read error, given that the CDR3 carries no conserved phenylalanine or tryptophan at its end. The DNA is left out, because the CDR3 cannot be placed on it with certainty; the CDR3 is given as TCRdb lists it. The CDR3 reads CASSEWSGPTS. The rearrangement joins TRBV2 to TRBJ2-7; the D call of TRBD2 is as the table states it, not checked on the DNA. Inclusive of both ends, the CDR3 amounts to 11 amino acids. The germline V gene encodes CDR1 SNHLY and CDR2 FYNNEI.

This clonotype was detected a few times. This chain connects TRBV4-2 to TRBJ1-3; D not resolved. Deletions cut 0 bases from V and 2 bases from J, with 5 bases between. Per the germline V gene, CDR1 is LGHNA and CDR2 is YNFKEQ. The CDR3 spans 14 residues. CDR3 protein: CASSQEIPGNTIYF. For the CDR3, the DNA is TGTGCCAGCAGCCAAGAAATCCCTGGAAACACCATATATTTT.

This clonotype was observed many times. The chain uses TRBV7-6 and TRBJ2-7, with D possibly TRBD2 on 5 matching bases. V was clipped by 4 bases and J by 2 bases, with 12 bases between them. The CDR3 covers 14 residues. Germline V CDR1 and CDR2: SGHVS, FNYEAQ. CDR3 coding DNA: TGTGCCAGCAGCTCCAAAGCACTAGCCTACGAGCAGTACTTC. Its protein is CASSSKALAYEQYF.

This clonotype has at least ten counts. V gene TRBV6-2 or TRBV6-3 combines with J gene TRBJ2-1, with 7 bases fitting TRBD1. Germline CDR1 and CDR2: MNHEY and SVGEGT. The V segment lost 8 bases and the J segment 1 base; nucleotides outside the gene matches: 5. The CDR3 sequence is 14 residues long. CDR3 sequence: CASDRDPSYNEQFF. DNA for the CDR3: TGTGCCAGCGACAGGGACCCGTCCTACAATGAGCAGTTCTTC.

This clonotype has ten or more counts. The V and J genes are TRBV2 and TRBJ2-7; the D call may be TRBD1 or TRBD2 (5 bases each). Deletions cut 7 bases from V and 6 bases from J, with 16 bases between. CDR1 and CDR2 (germline): SNHLY, FYNNEI. This CDR3 comprises 13 residues. The CDR3: CASTRDLDREQYF. CDR3 DNA sequence: TGTGCCAGCACCAGGGACCTAGACCGCGAGCAGTACTTC.

This clonotype was counted only a few times. The V call is TRBV7-2, the J call TRBJ2-3, with TRBD2 identical over 15 bases. This CDR3 is built from 17 residues. Germline CDR1 SGHTA, CDR2 FQGNSA. V was clipped by 5 bases and J by 4 bases; unmatched bases: 7. The CDR3 here is CTSSLGGLAGGADTQYF. The CDR3 DNA sequence: TGTACCAGCAGCCTAGGAGGACTAGCGGGAGGGGCAGATACGCAGTATTTT.

The chain joins TRBV7-9 to TRBJ2-7; TRBD1 matches at 11 bases. This CDR3 spans 14 amino acids. V shed 1 base, J shed 7 bases, and the junction held 3 bases outside the gene matches. Germline values: CDR1 SEHNR, CDR2 FQNEAQ (reference sequence). CDR3 sequence (DNA): TGTGCCAGCAGCTTAGGGGACAGGGGGTTTGAGCAGTACTTC. Protein product: CASSLGDRGFEQYF.

This clonotype was recorded at least ten times. This chain uses TRBV4-1 with TRBJ2-1, with 10 positions matching TRBD2. CDR3 size: 18 residues. V was pared by 1 base and J by 3 bases, with 9 bases of the junction left unmatched. Per the germline V gene, CDR1 is MGHRA and CDR2 is YSYEKL. The CDR3 DNA reads as TGCGCCAGCAGCCAAGTTAGGCGCGAGCGGGAGGGCTACAATGAGCAGTTCTTC. This codes for CASSQVRREREGYNEQFF.

This clonotype has more than one count but fewer than ten. J is TRBJ2-4 and V is TRBV19; 15 nucleotides align to TRBD2. This CDR3 comprises 18 residues. J gave up 3 bases and V 0 bases, and 3 bases lay outside the gene matches. The germline V gene encodes CDR1 LNHDA and CDR2 SQIVND (reference sequence). CDR3 DNA: TGTGCCAGTAGTATAGATACGGGACTAGCGGGAGGCAAAAACATTCAGTACTTC. Its translation is CASSIDTGLAGGKNIQYF.

In this sample, this clonotype turned up many times. The CDR3 DNA reads TGCAGTGCCCAGACTAGCGGGACTCCTAGCTCCTACAATGAGCAGTTCTTC. This codes for CSAQTSGTPSSYNEQFF. The rearrangement links TRBV20-1 to TRBJ2-1; TRBD2 matches at 11 bases. J lost 0 bases, V lost 6 bases, and 10 bases had no gene match. The germline CDR1 and CDR2 sequences are DFQATT and SNEGSKA (reference sequence). This CDR3 is 17 amino acids long.

This clonotype was seen a handful of times. The chain carries TRBV12-3 or TRBV12-4 and TRBJ2-7; D gene unclear. V shed 7 bases and J shed 0 bases, with 7 bases lying between them. This CDR3 has 12 amino acids. In nucleotides, the CDR3 is TGTGCCAGCACCTTGAGCTCCTACGAGCAGTACTTC. This translates into CASTLSSYEQYF.

This clonotype was counted ten times or more. The germline gene is not matched at one end of the junction; a read error may be the cause. The V call is TRBV5-1, the J call TRBJ2-5; D may be TRBD1 or TRBD2 (5 bases each). The CDR3 is made up of 14 amino acids. CDR1 is SGHRS, CDR2 YFSETQ, per germline. Here the CDR3 reads CASSLEGDQATQYF. The CDR3 nucleotides read TGCGCCAGCAGCTTGGAAGGGGACCAAGCGACCCAGTACTTC.